This T cell receptor (beta chain) is drawn from a study of cytomegalovirus exposure and HLA in healthy donors. Looking at the study overall: Unique TCR beta sequences numbering approximately 120 million came from about 180 million T cells in an earlier analysis.

The PCR contained 60 Vbeta and 13 Jbeta primers. Only in-frame clones appear in the TCRdb table, and some are missing; sequencing was by immunoSEQ multiplex PCR. Of about 170,000 clones in the sample, approximately 80% were seen once. This receptor was identified in a woman aged 45-59 years in good health and CMV-seronegative. Sample: PBMCs.

As DNA, the CDR3 is TGTGCCAGTAGCAACCCCGGGATCTATGGCTACACCTTC. Its translation: CASSNPGIYGYTF. The chain uses TRBV19 and TRBJ1-2; D not certain. Trimming left V 6 bases short and J 4 bases short, with 12 bases between. The CDR3 runs 13 residues. CDR1 LNHDA and CDR2 SQIVND come from the germline V gene (reference sequence).